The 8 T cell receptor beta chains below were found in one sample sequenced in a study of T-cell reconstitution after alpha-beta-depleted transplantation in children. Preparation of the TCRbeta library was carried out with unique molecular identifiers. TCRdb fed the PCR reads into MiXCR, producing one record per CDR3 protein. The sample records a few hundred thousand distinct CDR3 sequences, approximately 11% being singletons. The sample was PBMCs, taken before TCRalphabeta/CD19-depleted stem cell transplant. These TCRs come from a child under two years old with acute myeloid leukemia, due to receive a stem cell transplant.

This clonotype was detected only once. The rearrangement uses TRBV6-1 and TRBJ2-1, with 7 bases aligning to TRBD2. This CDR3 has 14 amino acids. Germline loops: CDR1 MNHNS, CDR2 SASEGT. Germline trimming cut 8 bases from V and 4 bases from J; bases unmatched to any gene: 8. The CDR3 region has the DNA TGTGCCAGCGGGGCTAGCGGAGGGTACAATGAGCAGTTCTTC. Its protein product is CASGASGGYNEQFF.

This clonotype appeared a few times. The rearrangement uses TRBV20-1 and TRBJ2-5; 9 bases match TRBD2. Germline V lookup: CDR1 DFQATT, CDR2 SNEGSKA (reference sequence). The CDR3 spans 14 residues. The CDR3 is CSLPRRGGGETQYF. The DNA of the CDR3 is TGCAGCCTACCCAGGCGGGGGGGCGGGGAGACCCAGTACTTC.

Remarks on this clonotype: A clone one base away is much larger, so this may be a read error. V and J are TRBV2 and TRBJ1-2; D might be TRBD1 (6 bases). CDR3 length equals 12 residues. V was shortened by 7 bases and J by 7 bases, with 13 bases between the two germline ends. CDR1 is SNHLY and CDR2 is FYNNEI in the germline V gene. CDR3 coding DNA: TGTGCCAGCACGGACAGCCACTTTGGCTACACCTTC. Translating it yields CASTDSHFGYTF.

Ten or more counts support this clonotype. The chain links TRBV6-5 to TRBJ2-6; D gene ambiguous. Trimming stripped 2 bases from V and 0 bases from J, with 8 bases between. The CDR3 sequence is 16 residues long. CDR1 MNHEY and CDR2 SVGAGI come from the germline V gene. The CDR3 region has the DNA TGTGCCAGCAGTTACGGGTACTCCTCTGGGGCCAACGTCCTGACTTTC. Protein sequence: CASSYGYSSGANVLTF.

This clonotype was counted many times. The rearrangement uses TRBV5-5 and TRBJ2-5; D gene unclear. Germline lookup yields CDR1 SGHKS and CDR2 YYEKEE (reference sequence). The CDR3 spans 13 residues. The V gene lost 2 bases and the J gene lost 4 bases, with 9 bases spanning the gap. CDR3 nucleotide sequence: TGTGCCAGCAGCTTTCAGGCCCCAGAGACCCAGTACTTC. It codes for CASSFQAPETQYF.

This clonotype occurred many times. DNA for the CDR3: TGCGCCTCAGGGACAGGTTCCTACGAGCAGTACTTC. Protein sequence: CASGTGSYEQYF. The chain couples TRBV10-1 to TRBJ2-7; 8 nucleotides match TRBD1. J gave up 1 base and V 11 bases, and 4 bases lay outside the gene matches. Germline V gene data show CDR1 as WNHNN and CDR2 as SYGVQD (reference sequence). This CDR3 is 12 amino acids long.

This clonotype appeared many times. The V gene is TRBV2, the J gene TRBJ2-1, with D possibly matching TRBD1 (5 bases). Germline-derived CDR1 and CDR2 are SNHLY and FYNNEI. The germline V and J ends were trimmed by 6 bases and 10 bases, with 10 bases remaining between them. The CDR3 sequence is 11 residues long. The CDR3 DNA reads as TGTGCCAGCAGGCCAGGGTTCGAGCAGTTCTTC. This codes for CASRPGFEQFF. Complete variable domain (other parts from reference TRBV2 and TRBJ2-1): EPEVTQTPSHQVTQMGQEVILRCVPISNHLYFYWYRQILGQKVEFLVSFYNNEISEKSEIFDDQFSVERPDGSNFTLKIRSTKLEDSAMYFCASRPGFEQFFGPGTRLTVL.

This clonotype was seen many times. CDR3 coding DNA: TGTGCCAGCTCACCAAGACCCGGGACTAGCGGGAGCACGTCCGAGCAGTACTTC. Protein sequence: CASSPRPGTSGSTSEQYF. The V call is TRBV18, the J call TRBJ2-7; TRBD2 matches at 14 bases. CDR1 is KGHSH, CDR2 LQKENI, per germline. The ends lost 2 bases at V and 6 bases at J; junction bases unmatched: 12. CDR3 length: 18 amino acids. Filled out from reference TRBV18 and TRBJ2-7, the complete variable domain reads NAGVMQNPRHLVRRRGQEARLRCSPMKGHSHVYWYRQLPEEGLKFMVYLQKENIIDESGMPKERFSAEFPKEGPSILRIQQVVRGDSAAYFCASSPRPGTSGSTSEQYFGPGTRLTVT.